The 32 T cell receptor beta chains presented below share a single source sample, sequenced in a study of shared clonotypes between healthy human individuals (dated by TCRdb to the early 2020s). Library creation used the immunoSEQ multiplex PCR assay. Entries here come from immuneACCESS through TCRdb and include only in-frame sequences with V and J called. Some clones fail to appear in such tables; in the studies checked, an unresolved V gene covers under half of the shortfall, and the cause of the remainder is unknown. A total of millions of clones appear in this sample, more than 80% of them only once. Around 0.14% of the sample lies in the top ten. Sequenced sample: naive CD4+ T cells sorted from blood. The cell subset or site label here, explained by the study, means: CD45RA+ positively selected. The receptors here all came from a young man in good health.

The rearrangement links TRBV5-6 to TRBJ2-5, with 10 bases that match TRBD2. Germline V CDR1 and CDR2: SGHDT, YYEEEE. The ends lost 4 bases at V and 5 bases at J; junction bases unmatched: 11. The CDR3 loop spans 16 amino acids. CDR3 amino acids: CASSGRTAGGRETQYF. The CDR3 DNA reads as TGTGCCAGCAGCGGTCGTACAGCGGGGGGGCGGGAGACCCAGTACTTC. The whole variable domain, remainder taken from reference TRBV5-6 and TRBJ2-5, is DAGVTQSPTHLIKTRGQQVTLRCSPKSGHDTVSWYQQALGQGPQFIFQYYEEEERQRGNFPDRFSGHQFPNYSSELNVNALLLGDSALYLCASSGRTAGGRETQYFGPGTRLLVL.

The chain has TRBV5-6 and TRBJ2-5; D is perhaps TRBD1 (7 bases). The CDR3 totals 15 residues. The germline V gene encodes CDR1 SGHDT and CDR2 YYEEEE. Trimming pared 0 bases from V and 4 bases from J, leaving 13 bases between. The CDR3 sequence: CASSLDPGGRETQYF. CDR3 DNA sequence: TGTGCCAGCAGCTTGGACCCAGGGGGGCGAGAGACCCAGTACTTC.

The chain combines TRBV12-5 with TRBJ2-1; 7 bases map to TRBD2. The length of the CDR3 is 14 residues. V lost 4 bases and J lost 2; bases outside the gene matches: 2. In germline, CDR1 is LGHNT, CDR2 FRNRAP. The CDR3 DNA sequence: TGTGCTAGTGGTTCCGGGACTACCTACAATGAGCAGTTCTTC. Its protein is CASGSGTTYNEQFF.

This rearrangement joins TRBV5-1 to TRBJ2-4; possibly TRBD2 for D (5 bases). The CDR3 is 14 amino acids. In germline, CDR1 is SGHRS, CDR2 YFSETQ. V was trimmed by 3 bases and J by 0 bases, leaving 7 bases between them. In DNA form, the CDR3 reads TGCGCCAGCAGCTCTGGACTAGCCAAAAACATTCAGTACTTC. It encodes CASSSGLAKNIQYF.

The V gene is TRBV5-1, the J gene TRBJ1-2, with D tentatively TRBD1 (5 bases). The CDR3 is made up of 12 amino acids. CDR1 is SGHRS, CDR2 YFSETQ, per germline. V was trimmed by 3 bases and J by 6 bases, leaving 9 bases between them. CDR3 residues: CASSWDGNGYTF. The CDR3 DNA reads as TGCGCCAGCAGCTGGGACGGCAATGGCTACACCTTC.

The chain uses TRBV7-8 and TRBJ2-5; perhaps TRBD1 as D (5 bases). The CDR3 is 13 amino acids. The V end was cut by 5 bases, the J end by 5 bases, with 12 bases between. Germline assignment: CDR1 SGHVS and CDR2 FQNEAQ. The CDR3 coding sequence is TGTGCCAGCAGCCAAGGCCCAGGGGAGACCCAGTACTTC. Translation: CASSQGPGETQYF.

The count of this clone is one. The chain has TRBV19 and TRBJ1-5, with D possibly being TRBD1 (6 bases). Trimming shortened V by 4 bases and J by 3 bases, and 16 bases separated the two germline ends. The V gene's germline CDR1 is LNHDA and CDR2 SQIVND (reference sequence). This CDR3 is built from 16 residues. The CDR3 loop reads CASSKGGGKNNQPQHF. The CDR3 DNA follows: TGTGCCAGTAGTAAAGGGGGGGGCAAAAACAATCAGCCCCAGCATTTT.

A remark on this clone: Other DNA sequences in the sample encode the same CDR3. This chain connects TRBV30 to TRBJ2-7, with D unresolved. The CDR3 is 13 residues long. CDR1 and CDR2 (germline): GTSNPN, SVGIG (reference sequence). Deletions cut 2 bases from V and 1 base from J, with 9 bases between. CDR3 amino acids: CAWSPDTSYEQYF. CDR3 DNA: TGTGCCTGGAGTCCAGACACTTCCTACGAGCAGTACTTC.

The gene calls are TRBV5-1 and TRBJ2-1, with 15 bases aligning to TRBD2. Germline trimming cut 4 bases from V and 0 bases from J; bases unmatched to any gene: 8. The CDR3 consists of 19 residues. Germline V CDR1 and CDR2: SGHRS, YFSETQ. The CDR3 loop reads CASSPGLAGGTSSYNEQFF. The CDR3 region has the DNA TGCGCCAGCAGCCCCGGACTAGCGGGGGGGACAAGCTCCTACAATGAGCAGTTCTTC.

To note about this clone: The same CDR3 is also encoded by other DNA sequences in this sample. The chain recombines TRBV6-1 with TRBJ2-7; 7 positions match TRBD1. V lost 3 bases and J lost 6; bases outside the gene matches: 8. CDR1 is MNHNS, CDR2 SASEGT, per germline. The CDR3 is made up of 14 amino acids. CDR3 sequence (DNA): TGTGCCAGCAGTGAGAGACAGGGTGCGCGCGAGCAGTACTTC. Protein product: CASSERQGAREQYF.

This chain links TRBV5-8 with TRBJ2-2; D might be TRBD1 (5 bases). CDR3 size: 17 residues. Trimming removed 2 bases from V and 2 bases from J, with 16 bases in between. CDR1 is SGHTS, CDR2 YDEGEE, per germline. The CDR3 DNA sequence: TGTGCCAGCAGCTTAGGGGCAGGGCGGTTAAACACCGGGGAGCTGTTTTTT. It yields the protein CASSLGAGRLNTGELFF.

This chain links TRBV5-1 with TRBJ2-1, with 7 bases that match TRBD2. Unmatched junction bases numbered 4, after V lost 4 bases and J lost 6 bases. This CDR3 is 13 amino acids long. Germline-derived CDR1 and CDR2 are SGHRS and YFSETQ. This chain's CDR3 is CASSGEGGNEQFF. CDR3 DNA sequence: TGCGCCAGCAGCGGGGAGGGAGGCAATGAGCAGTTCTTC.

The chain carries TRBV4-3 and TRBJ2-7, with 14 bases identical to TRBD2. The CDR3 is 17 amino acids. The V segment lost 1 base and the J segment 6 bases; nucleotides outside the gene matches: 8. The germline gives CDR1 LGHNA, CDR2 YSLEER. This chain's CDR3 is CASSQGLAGGSRGEQYF. CDR3 nucleotides: TGCGCCAGCAGCCAAGGACTAGCGGGAGGGTCCCGTGGCGAGCAGTACTTC.

This rearrangement joins TRBV30 to TRBJ2-7; TRBD2 aligns across 7 bases. Germline assignment: CDR1 GTSNPN and CDR2 SVGIG (reference sequence). The CDR3 runs 15 residues. Trimming removed 0 bases from V and 2 bases from J; junction bases left unmatched: 7. CDR3: CAWSVQVGGAYEQYF. In nucleotides, the CDR3 is TGTGCCTGGAGTGTACAAGTGGGGGGGGCCTACGAGCAGTACTTC.

J is TRBJ2-4 and V is TRBV19; TRBD1 is a possible D gene (5 bases). CDR3 size: 13 residues. V was cut by 3 bases and J by 8 bases, with 11 bases left in between. Germline lookup yields CDR1 LNHDA and CDR2 SQIVND (reference sequence). Here the CDR3 DNA reads TGTGCCAGTAGTATCGCAGGGCGCGACATTCAGTACTTC. This sequence encodes CASSIAGRDIQYF.

Regarding this clone: The sample carries other DNA sequences with the same CDR3. V usage is TRBV19 and J usage is TRBJ2-5, with D tentatively TRBD2 (6 bases). The germline V and J ends were trimmed by 5 bases and 1 base, with 11 bases remaining between them. The CDR3 covers 14 residues. Germline values: CDR1 LNHDA, CDR2 SQIVND (reference sequence). In DNA form, the CDR3 reads TGTGCCAGTAGTTTCGGAGGGGCCCAAGAGACCCAGTACTTC. It codes for CASSFGGAQETQYF.

V gene TRBV2 combines with J gene TRBJ1-1; D is uncertain. Trimming removed 8 bases from V and 5 bases from J, with 15 bases in between. The CDR3 is made up of 13 amino acids. CDR1 and CDR2 (germline): SNHLY, FYNNEI. Here the CDR3 reads CASRREVATEAFF. DNA of the CDR3: TGTGCCAGCCGGAGGGAGGTGGCGACTGAAGCTTTCTTT.

The chain carries TRBV9 and TRBJ1-5, with no clear D. There are 16 residues in the CDR3. The V and J ends lost 4 bases and 0 bases respectively, with 14 bases between them. Looked up from germline, CDR1 is SGDLS and CDR2 is YYNGEE. CDR3 region: CASSPLGRDSNQPQHF. DNA of the CDR3: TGTGCCAGCAGCCCCTTAGGGAGGGATAGCAATCAGCCCCAGCATTTT.

This clone was observed a few times. The J gene is TRBJ1-5, the V gene TRBV6-1; no definite D call. The CDR3 sequence is 13 residues long. The germline V and J ends were trimmed by 6 bases and 0 bases, with 6 bases remaining between them. The germline gives CDR1 MNHNS, CDR2 SASEGT. The chain's CDR3 is CASRLYSNQPQHF. CDR3 in DNA: TGTGCCAGCAGGCTGTATAGCAATCAGCCCCAGCATTTT.

The chain is built from TRBV30 and TRBJ1-1; D is unresolved. Germline CDR1 is GTSNPN and CDR2 is SVGIG (reference sequence). V gave up 0 bases and J gave up 4 bases, with 9 bases separating them. This CDR3 is 13 amino acids long. In DNA form, the CDR3 reads TGTGCCTGGAGTGTAGGCGGCCCCACTGAAGCTTTCTTT. Translation gives CAWSVGGPTEAFF.

The rearrangement joins TRBV19 to TRBJ2-5, with TRBD2 matching over 12 bases. Germline CDR1 is LNHDA and CDR2 is SQIVND (reference sequence). The CDR3 runs 14 residues. The ends lost 8 bases at V and 5 bases at J; junction bases unmatched: 6. The CDR3 nucleotides are TGTGCCAGTGCGGGACTAGCGGGCGGGGAGACCCAGTACTTC. Its translation is CASAGLAGGETQYF.

The chain combines TRBV2 with TRBJ2-4; 8 bases align to TRBD1. Germline V gene lookup returns CDR1 SNHLY and CDR2 FYNNEI. This CDR3 has 16 residues. J gave up 0 bases and V 4 bases, and 5 bases lay outside the gene matches. The CDR3 is CASSVTGGRAKNIQYF. For the CDR3, the DNA is TGTGCCAGCAGTGTTACAGGGGGAAGAGCCAAAAACATTCAGTACTTC.

The chain is built from TRBV23-1 and TRBJ2-3; possible D gene TRBD1, 6 bases. TRBV23-1 is placed among ORFs of uncertain function. The CDR3 has 15 amino acids. The germline V and J ends were trimmed by 7 bases and 3 bases, with 17 bases remaining between them. CDR3 DNA: TGCGCCAGCACTCCTACAGGGCTGGAGACAGATACGCAGTATTTT. It is translated as CASTPTGLETDTQYF.

Comments on this clone: The sample has other DNA sequences that encode this CDR3 too. The chain employs TRBV18 and TRBJ2-4; TRBD1 agrees at 7 bases. Germline V gene data show CDR1 as KGHSH and CDR2 as LQKENI. The CDR3 runs 15 residues. After removal of 2 bases from V and 0 bases from J, the junction contained 1 base not matched to a gene. CDR3 nucleotide sequence: TGTGCCAGCTCACCAGGGACAGTAGCCAAAAACATTCAGTACTTC. It encodes CASSPGTVAKNIQYF.

In the case of this clone: The same CDR3 can be traced to other DNA sequences in this sample. The gene calls are TRBV5-1 and TRBJ2-5, with 9 bases that match TRBD2. The V and J ends lost 4 bases and 1 base, in that order; junction bases with no gene match: 8. Germline CDR1 is SGHRS and CDR2 is YFSETQ. This CDR3 region has 16 residues. This chain's CDR3 is CASSLSGAGGQETQYF. CDR3 in DNA: TGCGCCAGCAGCCTAAGCGGAGCGGGGGGCCAAGAGACCCAGTACTTC.

With respect to this clone: This sample also contains other DNA sequences that code for the same CDR3. The V gene is TRBV5-1, the J gene TRBJ2-5; 8 bases are shared with TRBD2. The CDR3 runs to 14 residues. Germline loops: CDR1 SGHRS, CDR2 YFSETQ. The J segment lost 5 bases and the V segment lost 0 bases, leaving 3 bases of the junction unmatched. The DNA for the CDR3 is TGCGCCAGCAGCTTGGAGCTAGCGGGTGAGACCCAGTACTTC. Its protein product is CASSLELAGETQYF.

The J gene is TRBJ2-2, the V gene TRBV28, with 7 positions matching TRBD1. CDR1 is MDHEN and CDR2 is SYDVKM in the germline V gene. This CDR3 has 13 amino acids. With 10 bases clipped from V and 0 bases from J, the junction kept 2 bases outside the gene matches. This CDR3 reads CATTGANTGELFF. Written as DNA, the CDR3 is TGTGCCACCACAGGGGCGAACACCGGGGAGCTGTTTTTT.

The chain carries TRBV28 and TRBJ2-2, with D unresolved. The CDR3 runs to 13 residues. The V end lost 1 base, the J end lost 4 bases, and 4 bases lay between the germline ends. Germline assignment: CDR1 MDHEN and CDR2 SYDVKM. The CDR3 here is CASSLSATGELFF. CDR3 bases: TGTGCCAGCAGTTTATCCGCCACCGGGGAGCTGTTTTTT.

The genes are TRBV5-4 and TRBJ1-3; D ambiguous. This CDR3 has 13 amino acids. V lost 4 bases to trimming and J lost 2 bases, with 7 bases between them. Germline V gene data show CDR1 as SGHNT and CDR2 as YYREEE (reference sequence). CDR3 in DNA: TGTGCCAGCAGCGTCGTTCCTGGAAACACCATATATTTT. Translation gives CASSVVPGNTIYF.

V and J are TRBV25-1 and TRBJ1-1; D ambiguous. The germline V and J ends were trimmed by 3 bases and 0 bases, with 11 bases remaining between them. The V gene's germline CDR1 is MGHDK and CDR2 SYGVNS. The CDR3 is made up of 15 amino acids. The CDR3 DNA reads as TGTGCCAGCAGTGATCCCTTAACGGTGAACACTGAAGCTTTCTTT. Protein sequence: CASSDPLTVNTEAFF.

The chain recombines TRBV5-8 with TRBJ2-3, with TRBD1 identical over 8 bases. CDR3 length equals 15 residues. V trimming: 4 bases; J trimming: 3 bases; junction bases outside the gene matches: 7. The V gene's germline CDR1 is SGHTS and CDR2 YDEGEE. The CDR3 sequence: CASSNLQGATDTQYF. The DNA of the CDR3 is TGTGCCAGCAGCAACCTCCAGGGGGCAACAGATACGCAGTATTTT.

This sequence joins TRBV6-5 and TRBJ1-4, with no clear D. V dropped 3 bases and J dropped 8 bases, with 10 bases sitting between them. The germline V gene encodes CDR1 MNHEY and CDR2 SVGAGI. The CDR3 sequence is 13 residues long. The CDR3 protein is CASSYGQREKLFF. The CDR3 DNA reads TGTGCCAGCAGTTATGGCCAGCGCGAAAAACTGTTTTTT.